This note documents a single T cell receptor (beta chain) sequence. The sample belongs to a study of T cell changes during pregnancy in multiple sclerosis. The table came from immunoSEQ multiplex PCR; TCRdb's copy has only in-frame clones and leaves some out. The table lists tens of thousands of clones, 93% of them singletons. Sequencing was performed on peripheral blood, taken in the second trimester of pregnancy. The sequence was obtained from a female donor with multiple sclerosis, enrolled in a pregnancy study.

CDR3 bases: TGTGCCAGCAGTCCTAGCGGGGGGGCGACAGATACGCAGTATTTT. Protein sequence: CASSPSGGATDTQYF. V usage is TRBV6-5 and J usage is TRBJ2-3; 12 bases line up with TRBD2. Germline-derived CDR1 and CDR2 are MNHEY and SVGAGI. The CDR3 runs to 15 residues. J gave up 3 bases and V 5 bases, and 3 bases lay outside the gene matches.